This TCR beta chain originates from a study of CD8 T cells in Susac syndrome. The CDR3 spans 16 residues. V trimming: 3 bases; J trimming: 5 bases; junction bases outside the gene matches: 10. Germline CDR1 and CDR2: SGHVS and FQNEAQ. TCR beta was sequenced from blood CD8+ and CD4+ T cells. After extraction with the RNeasy kit, roughly 0.5 to 1 ug of the RNA was reverse transcribed using random hexamers. TCRdb re-called the immunoSEQ multiplex PCR reads through MiXCR, storing one row per CDR3 protein. Among around 80,000 distinct CDR3 sequences listed, roughly 95% were seen once. This chain connects TRBV7-8 to TRBJ2-7, with 10 bases identical to TRBD2. The sequenced sample consisted of CD8+ T cells from PBMCs. This TCR came from a human donor with Susac syndrome. CDR3 sequence reads: CASSLGLAGGFDEQYF. For the CDR3, the DNA is TGTGCCAGCAGCTTGGGATTAGCGGGGGGTTTCGACGAGCAGTACTTC.